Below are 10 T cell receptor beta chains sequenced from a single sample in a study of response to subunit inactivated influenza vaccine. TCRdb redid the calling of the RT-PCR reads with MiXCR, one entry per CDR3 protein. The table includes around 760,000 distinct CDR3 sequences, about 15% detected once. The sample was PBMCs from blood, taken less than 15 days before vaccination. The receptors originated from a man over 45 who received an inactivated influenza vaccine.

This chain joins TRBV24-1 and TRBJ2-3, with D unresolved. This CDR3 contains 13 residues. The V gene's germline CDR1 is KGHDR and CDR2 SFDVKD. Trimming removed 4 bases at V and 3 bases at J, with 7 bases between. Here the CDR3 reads CATSEPVTDTQYF. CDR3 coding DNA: TGTGCCACCAGTGAACCAGTAACAGATACGCAGTATTTT.

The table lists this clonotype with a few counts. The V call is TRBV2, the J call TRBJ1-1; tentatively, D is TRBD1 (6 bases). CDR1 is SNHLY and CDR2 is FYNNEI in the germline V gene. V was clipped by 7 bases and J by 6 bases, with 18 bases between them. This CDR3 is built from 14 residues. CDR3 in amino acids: CASNNRASGAEAFF. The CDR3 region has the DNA TGTGCCAGCAACAACAGGGCGAGCGGCGCTGAAGCTTTCTTT.

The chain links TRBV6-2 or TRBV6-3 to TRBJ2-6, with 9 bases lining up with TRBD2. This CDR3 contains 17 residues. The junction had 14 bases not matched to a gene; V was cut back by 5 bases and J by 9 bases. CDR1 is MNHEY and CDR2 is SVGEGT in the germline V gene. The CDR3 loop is CASSHPSGEAQVNVLTF. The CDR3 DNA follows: TGTGCCAGCAGTCACCCTAGCGGGGAGGCTCAAGTCAACGTCCTGACTTTC.

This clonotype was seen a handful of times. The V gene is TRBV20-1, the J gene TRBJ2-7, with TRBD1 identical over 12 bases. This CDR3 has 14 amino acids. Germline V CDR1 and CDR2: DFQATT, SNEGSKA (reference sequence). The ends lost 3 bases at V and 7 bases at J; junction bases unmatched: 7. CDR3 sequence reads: CSASTGTGGAEQYF. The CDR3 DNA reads TGCAGTGCTAGCACAGGGACAGGGGGCGCAGAGCAGTACTTC.

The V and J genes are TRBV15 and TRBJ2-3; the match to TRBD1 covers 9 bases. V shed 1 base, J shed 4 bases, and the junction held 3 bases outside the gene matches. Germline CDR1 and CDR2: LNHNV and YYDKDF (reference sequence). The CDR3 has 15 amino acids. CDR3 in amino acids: CATSRGRQGADTQYF. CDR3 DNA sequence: TGTGCCACCAGCAGAGGTAGACAGGGGGCAGATACGCAGTATTTT.

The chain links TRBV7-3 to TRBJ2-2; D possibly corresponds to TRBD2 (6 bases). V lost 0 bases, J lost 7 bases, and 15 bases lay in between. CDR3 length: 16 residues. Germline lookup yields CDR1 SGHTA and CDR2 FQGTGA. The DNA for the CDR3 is TGTGCCAGCAGCTTAACCGGAGCCGGGAGCATCGGGGAGCTGTTTTTT. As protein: CASSLTGAGSIGELFF.

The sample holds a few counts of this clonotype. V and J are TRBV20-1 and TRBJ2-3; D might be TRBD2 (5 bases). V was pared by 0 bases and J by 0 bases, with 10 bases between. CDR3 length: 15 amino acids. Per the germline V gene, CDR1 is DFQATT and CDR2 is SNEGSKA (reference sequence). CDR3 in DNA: TGCAGTGCTAGAGAGAACGGGATTAGCACAGATACGCAGTATTTT. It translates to CSARENGISTDTQYF.

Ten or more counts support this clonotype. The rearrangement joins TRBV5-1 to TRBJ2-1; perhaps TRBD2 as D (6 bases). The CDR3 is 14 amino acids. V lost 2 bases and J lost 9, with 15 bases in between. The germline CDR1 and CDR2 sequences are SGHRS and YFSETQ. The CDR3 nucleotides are TGCGCCAGCAGCTTAAGTAGCGGAGACTTTGAGCAGTTCTTC. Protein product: CASSLSSGDFEQFF.

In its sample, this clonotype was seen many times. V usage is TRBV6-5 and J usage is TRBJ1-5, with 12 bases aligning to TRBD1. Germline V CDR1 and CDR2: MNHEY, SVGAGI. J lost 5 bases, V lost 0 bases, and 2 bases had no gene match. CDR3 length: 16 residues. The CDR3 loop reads CASSYSGQGAYQPQHF. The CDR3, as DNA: TGTGCCAGCAGTTACTCGGGACAGGGGGCCTATCAGCCCCAGCATTTT.

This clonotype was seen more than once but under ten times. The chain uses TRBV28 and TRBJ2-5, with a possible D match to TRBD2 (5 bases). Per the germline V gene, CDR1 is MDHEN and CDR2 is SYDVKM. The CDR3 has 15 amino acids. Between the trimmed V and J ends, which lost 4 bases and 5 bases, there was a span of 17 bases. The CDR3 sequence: CASSSPTPGSETQYF. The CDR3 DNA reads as TGTGCCAGCAGTTCTCCCACCCCGGGGTCGGAGACCCAGTACTTC.